The clone carrying this T cell receptor beta chain was seen only a few times. Its antigen remains unidentified. The ends were cut back, 11 bases at V and 3 bases at J, with 11 bases in the middle. Per germline, CDR1 MNHNS and CDR2 SASEGT. CDR3 length: 11 residues. Researchers defined stable Graves' hyperthyroidism as no ophthalmopathy progression within 18 months. The study based diagnoses on clinical symptoms, serum thyroxine and TRAb, thyroid ultrasound and orbital computed tomography. These data belong to a study of T cells in Graves' hyperthyroidism and ophthalmopathy. Study results and caveats: In the blood, most expanded thyroid clonotypes above 0.001 appeared as well.

Amplification of TCR beta CDR3 regions used RNA as the template. The primer set for the first-round RT-PCR of the TCR CDR3 was HTBI. TCRdb itself ran the multiplex PCR reads through MiXCR, one entry per CDR3 protein. The table lists 300,000 to 450,000 distinct CDR3 sequences, about 15% of them singletons. The sequenced sample consisted of blood. The chain is built from TRBV6-1 and TRBJ2-7; TRBD2 is a possible D gene (5 bases). The clonotype was recovered from a woman aged 25 to 45 with Graves' hyperthyroidism. DNA of the CDR3: TGTGCCGTAAGGAGGATCTACGAGCAGTACTTC. It yields the protein CAVRRIYEQYF.